These T cell receptor beta chains were read from a single sample in a study of HIV-infected patients and healthy controls. TCRdb reprocessed the 5' RACE reads via MiXCR and lists one record per CDR3 protein. This sample has about 64,000 distinct CDR3 sequences, with about 19% found just once. Material for sequencing was CD4+ T cells from blood. All receptors come from a human donor in good health. CDR3s include the opening cysteine and the closing phenylalanine or tryptophan. Size tells how often a clone was seen (once, few, many) or the class of an expanded clone, and some rows leave it out.

few TRBJ2-5 TRBV25-1 CASSHSGFQETQYF
NA TRBJ2-7 TRBV21-1 CASSKLRDRVYEQYF
NA TRBJ1-5 TRBV2 CASSGTGGDQPQHF
NA TRBJ2-7 TRBV28 CASRPGGSFSYEQYF
NA TRBJ2-2 TRBV11-2 CASSSPSGRANTGELFF
few TRBJ2-3 TRBV5-1 CASSQTWAGGEDTQYF
many TRBJ1-5 TRBV12-3/TRBV12-4 CASSWGTGPNQPQHF
many TRBJ2-5 TRBV18 CASSPGTVQETQYF
NA TRBJ2-1 TRBV7-2 CASSPGLAKDEQFF
many TRBJ1-2 TRBV12-3/TRBV12-4 CASSPILQGHGYTF
NA TRBJ1-5 TRBV27 CASSLNTKNQPQHF
many TRBJ1-2 TRBV20-1 CSARADSVHGYTF
many TRBJ1-2 TRBV7-2 CASSFGVGSRGYGYTF
many TRBJ1-2 TRBV21-1 CASSNQGGDHYGYTF
many TRBJ1-5 TRBV6-1 CASRLQGNQPQHF
few TRBJ1-5 TRBV5-4 CASSLKTRGTANQPQHF
many TRBJ2-7 TRBV6-5 CASSSTLAGAVYEQYF
many TRBJ2-2 TRBV7-2 CASSLVGSRSTGELFF
NA TRBJ1-6 TRBV3-1 CASSQVVRRSYNSPLHF
NA TRBJ1-2 TRBV29-1 CSVEAGGRGYTF
many TRBJ1-1 TRBV20-1 CSARDLGRVNTEAFF
NA TRBJ2-7 TRBV12-3/TRBV12-4 CASSSGGEQYF
NA TRBJ1-1 TRBV9 CASSALQGAGVTEAFF
NA TRBJ1-2 TRBV29-1 CSVQLNYGYTF
few TRBJ1-1 TRBV27 CASSLDRDNTEAFF
NA TRBJ2-1 TRBV20-1 CSARGTGFGEQFF
NA TRBJ2-7 TRBV5-1 CASSLAGIDEQYF
many TRBJ1-2 TRBV20-1 CSATGQDYGYTF
NA TRBJ1-1 TRBV9 CASSVAGDRSNTEAFF
many TRBJ1-1 TRBV29-1 CSVGAGVAEAFF
NA TRBJ2-1 TRBV7-2 CASSRQSSYNEQFF
many TRBJ1-5 TRBV20-1 CSASPTGGLDQPQHF
NA TRBJ2-3 TRBV18 CASSFSADTQYF
NA TRBJ2-4 TRBV5-6 CASSLRTEQWGIAKNIQYF
few TRBJ2-5 TRBV20-1 CSARAADRAGMETQYF
many TRBJ1-1 TRBV24-1 CATSRGGKETEAFF
many TRBJ2-5 TRBV10-3 CAISRRGETQETQYF
many TRBJ2-3 TRBV20-1 CSAPLAGLPKSTDTQYF
few TRBJ2-2 TRBV6-6 CASSSQGGTGELFF
few TRBJ2-7 TRBV4-1 CASSQGQVGEQYF
once TRBJ2-3 TRBV5-1 CASGGLQGTDTQYF
few TRBJ1-1 TRBV7-2 CASSFRVNTEAFF
few TRBJ2-1 TRBV24-1 CATSDLRAGVAEQFF
NA TRBJ1-5 TRBV19 CASSPDSGGSQHF
NA TRBJ1-4 TRBV18 CASSPQRAQANEKLFF
few TRBJ2-5 TRBV7-3 CASSPRTGEETQYF